Below are 31 T cell receptor beta chains sequenced from a single sample in a study of blood T cell repertoires in COVID-19. Libraries were prepared by immunoSEQ multiplex PCR; TCRdb keeps only in-frame clonotypes and omits some of them. The sample shows roughly 40,000 clones, around 94% of them seen only once. Sequences were obtained from peripheral blood. These TCRs come from a man aged 50-60 years with active COVID-19.

Comment on this clone: Relative to the germline gene, one junction end is altered; a read error may explain this. The chain recombines TRBV7-7 with TRBJ2-3; TRBD2 matches 10 bases. Germline V gives CDR1 SSHAT, CDR2 FNYEAQ (reference sequence). This CDR3 is built from 16 residues. CDR3 in amino acids: CASSLVLAGVGDTQYF. CDR3 DNA: TGTGCTAGCAGCTTAGTCCTAGCGGGAGTGGGAGATACGCAGTATTTT.

This clone was picked up one time. The gene calls are TRBV5-4 and TRBJ2-3, with TRBD2 matching over 7 bases. Germline CDR1 SGHNT, CDR2 YYREEE (reference sequence). The CDR3 runs to 17 residues. V was clipped by 3 bases and J by 0 bases; unmatched bases: 10. CDR3 nucleotide sequence: TGTGCCAGCAGCTCATATCGGGGGAGGGGCAGCACAGATACGCAGTATTTT. It specifies CASSSYRGRGSTDTQYF.

V and J are TRBV30 and TRBJ2-7, with D possibly TRBD1 on 7 matching bases. Trimming removed 3 bases from V and 7 bases from J, with 16 bases in between. The CDR3 contains 13 residues. Germline V gene lookup returns CDR1 GTSNPN and CDR2 SVGIG (reference sequence). The CDR3 loop reads CAWRIGGGREQYF. As DNA, the CDR3 is TGTGCCTGGAGGATAGGAGGGGGCAGGGAGCAGTACTTC. The full variable domain, with the rest looked up from reference TRBV30 and TRBJ2-7, is SQTIHQWPATLVQPVGSPLSLECTVEGTSNPNLYWYRQAAGRGLQLLFYSVGIGQISSEVPQNLSASRPQDRQFILSSKKLLLSDSGFYLCAWRIGGGREQYFGPGTRLTVT.

The chain combines TRBV15 with TRBJ2-3, with a tentative D call TRBD2 (5 bases). The germline V and J ends were trimmed by 6 bases and 1 base, with 17 bases remaining between them. CDR1 is LNHNV, CDR2 YYDKDF, per germline (reference sequence). CDR3 size: 16 residues. In nucleotides, the CDR3 is TGTGCCACCAGAAGCGGTCTTCTCGGGGGCACAGATACGCAGTATTTT. Translating it yields CATRSGLLGGTDTQYF. The complete variable domain, with remaining parts taken from reference TRBV15 and TRBJ2-3, reads DAMVIQNPRYQVTQFGKPVTLSCSQTLNHNVMYWYQQKSSQAPKLLFHYYDKDFNNEADTPDNFQSRRPNTSFCFLDIRSPGLGDTAMYLCATRSGLLGGTDTQYFGPGTRLTVL.

The chain couples TRBV6-5 to TRBJ2-7; a possible D gene is TRBD1 (6 bases). V lost 2 bases, J lost 5 bases, and 16 bases lay in between. The length of the CDR3 is 15 residues. CDR1 is MNHEY, CDR2 SVGAGI, per germline. The CDR3 here is CASSYRRSGVDEQYF. The CDR3 DNA reads TGTGCCAGCAGTTACCGGAGGTCAGGGGTCGACGAGCAGTACTTC.

The chain links TRBV19 to TRBJ1-1; D is unclear. The CDR3 loop spans 14 amino acids. Germline V CDR1 and CDR2: LNHDA, SQIVND (reference sequence). Trimming stripped 7 bases from V and 7 bases from J, with 19 bases between. The chain's CDR3 is CASKSSGRRDEAFF. CDR3 sequence (DNA): TGTGCCAGTAAGTCTTCGGGCCGACGGGATGAAGCTTTCTTT. The full variable domain, in which reference TRBV19 and TRBJ1-1 provide the parts outside the CDR3, is DGGITQSPKYLFRKEGQNVTLSCEQNLNHDAMYWYRQDPGQGLRLIYYSQIVNDFQKGDIAEGYSVSREKKESFPLTVTSAQKNPTAFYLCASKSSGRRDEAFFGQGTRLTVV.

This clone has more than one count but fewer than ten. Here the CDR3 DNA reads TGTGCCAGCAGTGAACGGTTACTTGGAAACACCATATATTTT. This translates into CASSERLLGNTIYF. The J gene is TRBJ1-3, the V gene TRBV6-1, with no clear D. Germline loops: CDR1 MNHNS, CDR2 SASEGT. This CDR3 comprises 14 residues. The germline V and J ends were trimmed by 2 bases and 3 bases, with 8 bases remaining between them.

The CDR3 nucleotides read TGTGCCAGCAGCTTAGGTTTGACTAGCGGGGCTGAAGAGACCCAGTACTTC. It codes for CASSLGLTSGAEETQYF. The chain is built from TRBV11-3 and TRBJ2-5, with 11 bases that match TRBD2. Germline V lookup: CDR1 SGHNT, CDR2 YENEEA. The CDR3 covers 17 residues. J lost 3 bases, V lost 1 base, and 7 bases had no gene match.

The rearrangement uses TRBV15 and TRBJ2-7; 12 nucleotides match TRBD1. The CDR3 runs 16 residues. The germline CDR1 and CDR2 sequences are LNHNV and YYDKDF (reference sequence). J was trimmed by 6 bases and V by 1 base; bases with no gene match: 7. The CDR3 region is CATSRVPGQGALEQYF. The CDR3 DNA follows: TGTGCCACCAGCAGAGTTCCGGGACAGGGGGCTCTCGAGCAGTACTTC.

The chain combines TRBV10-3 with TRBJ1-3; weak D call: TRBD1 (5 bases). The ends were cut back, 6 bases at V and 0 bases at J, with 21 bases in the middle. This CDR3 comprises 18 residues. Germline lookup yields CDR1 ENHRY and CDR2 SYGVKD. The CDR3 protein is CAIRTSVGAQPSGNTIYF. The CDR3 nucleotides are TGTGCCATCAGGACTTCGGTAGGGGCCCAACCCTCTGGAAACACCATATATTTT.

The V call is TRBV19, the J call TRBJ2-3, with TRBD2 matching over 7 bases. CDR3 size: 16 residues. Germline CDR1 is LNHDA and CDR2 is SQIVND (reference sequence). V was pared by 6 bases and J by 5 bases, with 14 bases of the junction left unmatched. The CDR3 nucleotides read TGTGCCAGTAGGGCCCCTCTAGGGACTAAGGGAGATACGCAGTATTTT. Its protein product is CASRAPLGTKGDTQYF. The full variable domain, its missing parts supplied by reference TRBV19 and TRBJ2-3, is DGGITQSPKYLFRKEGQNVTLSCEQNLNHDAMYWYRQDPGQGLRLIYYSQIVNDFQKGDIAEGYSVSREKKESFPLTVTSAQKNPTAFYLCASRAPLGTKGDTQYFGPGTRLTVL.

V and J are TRBV5-1 and TRBJ2-1, with TRBD1 matching 7 bases. This CDR3 has 15 amino acids. Per the germline V gene, CDR1 is SGHRS and CDR2 is YFSETQ. The V and J ends lost 4 bases and 7 bases, in that order; junction bases with no gene match: 11. The CDR3, as DNA: TGCGCCAGCAGCCCCTTGAGGGGGCAACGGAATGAGCAGTTCTTC. It encodes CASSPLRGQRNEQFF. The full variable domain, rest sourced from reference TRBV5-1 and TRBJ2-1, is KAGVTQTPRYLIKTRGQQVTLSCSPISGHRSVSWYQQTPGQGLQFLFEYFSETQRNKGNFPGRFSGRQFSNSRSEMNVSTLELGDSALYLCASSPLRGQRNEQFFGPGTRLTVL.

This clone occurred once. The rearrangement uses TRBV25-1 and TRBJ2-1; 10 bases are shared with TRBD2. This CDR3 has 14 residues. Losses at the gene ends were 4 bases for V and 8 bases for J; bases not matched to a gene: 5. CDR1 and CDR2 from the germline V gene are MGHDK and SYGVNS. CDR3 in amino acids: CASSVLAGFHEQFF. The CDR3 DNA reads as TGTGCCAGCAGTGTACTAGCGGGATTCCATGAGCAGTTCTTC. Using reference TRBV25-1 and TRBJ2-1 for the parts outside the CDR3, the full variable domain is EADIYQTPRYLVIGTGKKITLECSQTMGHDKMYWYQQDPGMELHLIHYSYGVNSTEKGDLSSESTVSRIRTEHFPLTLESARPSHTSQYLCASSVLAGFHEQFFGPGTRLTVL.

The chain has TRBV24-1 and TRBJ2-5; 9 bases are a match to TRBD1. The V and J ends lost 0 bases and 4 bases, in that order; junction bases with no gene match: 8. The length of the CDR3 is 17 residues. The germline V gene has CDR1 KGHDR and CDR2 SFDVKD. This chain's CDR3 is CATSDLSTQGAGETQYF. The CDR3 nucleotides read TGTGCCACCAGTGATTTGTCCACACAGGGGGCGGGAGAGACCCAGTACTTC.

The rearrangement uses TRBV7-9 and TRBJ2-1, with TRBD1 matching 9 bases. Germline CDR1 is SEHNR and CDR2 is FQNEAQ (reference sequence). This CDR3 spans 14 amino acids. With V trimmed by 4 bases and J by 8 bases, 6 bases remained unmatched. As DNA, the CDR3 is TGTGCCAGCAGCTGGACAGGGGCGGTACATGAGCAGTTCTTC. As protein: CASSWTGAVHEQFF.

V is TRBV5-6 and J is TRBJ2-3; TRBD2 aligns across 7 bases. The CDR3 extends over 16 amino acids. The J segment lost 2 bases and the V segment lost 2 bases, leaving 8 bases of the junction unmatched. CDR1 is SGHDT and CDR2 is YYEEEE in the germline V gene. The CDR3 sequence: CASSFTGGHDTDTQYF. The DNA for the CDR3 is TGTGCCAGCAGCTTCACGGGAGGACATGACACAGATACGCAGTATTTT.

This sequence joins TRBV6-5 and TRBJ2-7; 8 bases match TRBD1. The CDR3 runs to 15 residues. The V gene end was trimmed by 0 bases and the J gene end by 1 base; junction bases not matched to a gene: 2. Germline loops: CDR1 MNHEY, CDR2 SVGAGI. For the CDR3, the DNA is TGTGCCAGCAGTTACTCACAGGGGGGTTCCTACGAGCAGTACTTC. It codes for CASSYSQGGSYEQYF.

The rearrangement uses TRBV5-1 and TRBJ2-7, with a possible D match to TRBD1 (5 bases). Germline V gene sequence: CDR1 SGHRS, CDR2 YFSETQ. The CDR3 has 17 residues. Trimming removed 4 bases at V and 0 bases at J, with 20 bases between. CDR3 coding DNA: TGCGCCAGCAGCCCTGGGGTGGGGCAGCCGAGCTCCTACGAGCAGTACTTC. It is translated as CASSPGVGQPSSYEQYF.

The chain recombines TRBV5-5 with TRBJ2-6; TRBD2 is a possible D gene (6 bases). This CDR3 contains 18 residues. Germline CDR1 SGHKS, CDR2 YYEKEE (reference sequence). Trimming cost V 0 bases and J 3 bases, with 16 bases left between them. The CDR3 DNA follows: TGTGCCAGCAGCTTGGCTGGAATTGGGACTGGTGGGGCCAACGTCCTGACTTTC. Its translation: CASSLAGIGTGGANVLTF.

V usage is TRBV19 and J usage is TRBJ1-1; D not certain. V was cut by 0 bases and J by 1 base, with 6 bases left in between. Looked up from germline, CDR1 is LNHDA and CDR2 is SQIVND (reference sequence). This CDR3 spans 14 amino acids. The CDR3 loop is CASSIDKRNTEAFF. In DNA form, the CDR3 reads TGTGCCAGTAGTATAGACAAGAGGAACACTGAAGCTTTCTTT.

The gene calls are TRBV28 and TRBJ2-7, with a weak D call TRBD2 (7 bases). CDR1 MDHEN and CDR2 SYDVKM come from the germline V gene. The CDR3 sequence is 13 residues long. With 2 bases removed from V and 6 bases from J, the gap between germline ends came to 11 bases. The CDR3 sequence is CASSLGGGPEQYF. CDR3 sequence (DNA): TGTGCCAGCAGTTTAGGGGGGGGCCCCGAGCAGTACTTC.

V and J are TRBV14 and TRBJ2-1; D possibly corresponds to TRBD2 (6 bases). V was cut by 3 bases and J by 9 bases, with 12 bases left in between. In germline, CDR1 is SGHDN, CDR2 FVKESK. The CDR3 is made up of 13 amino acids. In nucleotides, the CDR3 is TGTGCCAGCAGCCATGGGGCCGGGGGTGAGCAGTTCTTC. It yields the protein CASSHGAGGEQFF.

The rearrangement uses TRBV28 and TRBJ2-5, with 10 bases that match TRBD1. The trim removed 5 bases at V and 6 bases at J, leaving 6 bases unmatched. CDR3 length: 14 amino acids. Germline values: CDR1 MDHEN, CDR2 SYDVKM. CDR3 coding DNA: TGTGCCAGCAGTCGGACAGGGGGAATGAAGACCCAGTACTTC. Amino acids: CASSRTGGMKTQYF.

The chain links TRBV27 to TRBJ2-3; D uncertain. Germline CDR1 is MNHEY and CDR2 is SMNVEV (reference sequence). The CDR3 runs to 15 residues. Trimming took off 6 bases at V and 2 bases at J, with 15 bases between the two ends. This chain's CDR3 is CASRSHISNTDTQYF. DNA of the CDR3: TGTGCCAGCAGGTCCCACATTTCCAACACAGATACGCAGTATTTT.

In DNA, the CDR3 is TGCGCCAGCAGCCCAACCGGGGAAGCCTGGGGAGGGTATAATTCACCCCTCCACTTT. Translated, it gives CASSPTGEAWGGYNSPLHF. V and J are TRBV4-1 and TRBJ1-6; no reliable D call. Germline CDR1 reads MGHRA; CDR2 reads YSYEKL. CDR3 length equals 19 residues. The germline V and J ends were trimmed by 4 bases and 4 bases, with 23 bases remaining between them.

The chain employs TRBV9 and TRBJ2-5, with 8 nucleotides matching TRBD2. V lost 5 bases to trimming and J lost 2 bases; unmatched junction nucleotides: 5. Germline values: CDR1 SGDLS, CDR2 YYNGEE. This CDR3 has 14 amino acids. The CDR3: CASSAGTRQETQYF. In DNA, the CDR3 is TGTGCCAGCAGTGCCGGGACTAGGCAAGAGACCCAGTACTTC.

The chain links TRBV3-1 (or the pseudogene TRBV3-2) to TRBJ2-1, with TRBD2 identical over 13 bases. The V and J ends lost 8 bases and 8 bases, in that order; junction bases with no gene match: 6. Per the germline V gene, CDR1 is LGHDT and CDR2 is YNNKEL (reference sequence). The CDR3 has 14 amino acids. In nucleotides, the CDR3 is TGTGCCAGCTTCGGCGGGACTAGCGGGGATGAGCAGTTCTTC. Its translation is CASFGGTSGDEQFF.

The CDR3 loop reads CAISGEKRVSGELFF. CDR3 sequence (DNA): TGTGCCATCAGTGGAGAGAAACGGGTGTCCGGGGAGCTGTTTTTT. The chain links TRBV10-3 to TRBJ2-2; D is unresolved. Germline values: CDR1 ENHRY, CDR2 SYGVKD. Deletions cut 4 bases from V and 6 bases from J, with 15 bases between. The CDR3 has 15 residues.

The chain recombines TRBV12-3 or TRBV12-4 with TRBJ1-2; the D gene is possibly TRBD1 (5 bases). V lost 5 bases and J lost 8, with 15 bases in between. This CDR3 region has 13 residues. The CDR3 loop reads CASSPTGGYGYTF. DNA of the CDR3: TGTGCCAGCAGTCCTACGGGGGGATACGGCTACACCTTC.

The rearrangement joins TRBV5-1 to TRBJ1-4; 9 bases are a match to TRBD1. J was trimmed by 5 bases and V by 4 bases; bases with no gene match: 3. The V gene's germline CDR1 is SGHRS and CDR2 YFSETQ. The CDR3 consists of 14 residues. The CDR3 region is CASSPTGGNEKLFF. CDR3 in DNA: TGCGCCAGCAGCCCGACAGGGGGAAATGAAAAACTGTTTTTT.

The CDR3 here is CASSLDSEAFF. The DNA of the CDR3 is TGTGCCAGCAGTCTTGACAGTGAAGCTTTCTTT. This sequence joins TRBV2 and TRBJ1-1; possible D gene TRBD1, 5 bases. Trimming cost V 5 bases and J 7 bases, with 8 bases left between them. The germline CDR1 and CDR2 sequences are SNHLY and FYNNEI. The length of the CDR3 is 11 residues.